This T cell receptor (beta chain) was found in a study of blood T cell repertoires in COVID-19. The V end lost 4 bases, the J end lost 7 bases, and 23 bases lay between the germline ends. The CDR3 runs to 17 residues. Germline-derived CDR1 and CDR2 are SGHNT and YENEEA. The assay was immunoSEQ multiplex PCR, and TCRdb's table has in-frame clones only and misses some. Here the sample spans more than 100,000 clones, almost 85% being singletons. This TCR derives from a man aged 60 to 75 with acute or convalescent COVID-19. Sequenced material: peripheral blood. The chain combines TRBV11-3 with TRBJ1-5, with D perhaps matching TRBD1 (5 bases). CDR3 residues: CASSSREVRGFGQPQHF. The CDR3 DNA reads as TGTGCCAGCAGCTCTAGAGAGGTTAGGGGTTTCGGGCAGCCCCAGCATTTT.